One sample yielded the 16 T cell receptor beta chains listed below, sequenced in a study of Graves' ophthalmopathy and Graves' hyperthyroidism. Amplification targeted the TCR beta CDR3 regions, with RNA transcripts as the source material. A first-round RT-PCR used HTBI primers, followed by a second-round multiplex PCR. Using its own MiXCR run on the multiplex PCR reads, TCRdb lists one record per CDR3 protein. Here the sample spans under 250,000 distinct CDR3 sequences, over 25% being singletons. Sequenced input: peripheral blood. The receptors derive from a man between 50 and 59 years old with Graves' ophthalmopathy.

This clonotype appeared many times. The CDR3 DNA sequence: TGCAGTGCTAGAGACCTTCCGGGACTGAGGAACACTGAAGCTTTCTTT. Protein: CSARDLPGLRNTEAFF. This chain joins TRBV20-1 and TRBJ1-1, with D possibly TRBD1 on 5 matching bases. CDR1 DFQATT and CDR2 SNEGSKA come from the germline V gene (reference sequence). The CDR3 covers 16 residues. Deletions cut 0 bases from V and 1 base from J, with 15 bases between.

In this sample, this clonotype turned up many times. The chain carries TRBV3-1 and TRBJ2-5; 11 bases fit TRBD2. The CDR3 runs 14 residues. The germline V gene has CDR1 LGHDT and CDR2 YNNKEL (reference sequence). V was pared by 4 bases and J by 4 bases, with 2 bases of the junction left unmatched. CDR3: CASSPGLAVETQYF. In DNA, the CDR3 is TGTGCCAGCAGCCCGGGACTAGCGGTAGAGACCCAGTACTTC.

The V and J genes are TRBV6-2 or TRBV6-3 and TRBJ1-2; no definite D call. Trimming took off 7 bases at V and 4 bases at J, with 22 bases between the two ends. This CDR3 region has 16 residues. Germline V gives CDR1 MNHEY, CDR2 SVGEGT. The CDR3 sequence: CASTEMGTALSYGYTF. In nucleotides, the CDR3 is TGTGCCAGCACCGAAATGGGAACAGCGCTGTCCTATGGCTACACCTTC.

This clonotype has a count of ten or more. This sequence joins TRBV18 and TRBJ2-2, with 7 nucleotides matching TRBD1. There are 16 residues in the CDR3. V shed 2 bases and J 0 bases; nucleotides not matched to a gene: 3. CDR1 is KGHSH, CDR2 LQKENI, per germline. The CDR3 nucleotides read TGTGCCAGCTCACCAGAGGGGGCGACGAACACCGGGGAGCTGTTTTTT. It encodes CASSPEGATNTGELFF.

This chain uses TRBV6-1 with TRBJ2-7; D is ambiguous. Germline V gives CDR1 MNHNS, CDR2 SASEGT. The CDR3 length is 14 residues. Between the trimmed V and J ends, which lost 7 bases and 0 bases, there was a span of 13 bases. CDR3 loop: CASTRAADSYEQYF. The CDR3 DNA reads as TGTGCCAGCACTCGGGCGGCAGACTCCTACGAGCAGTACTTC.

This clonotype has ten or more counts. The chain recombines TRBV7-9 with TRBJ1-1; perhaps TRBD1 as D (5 bases). CDR1 is SEHNR, CDR2 FQNEAQ, per germline (reference sequence). V gave up 5 bases and J gave up 2 bases, with 18 bases separating them. CDR3 length: 16 amino acids. In DNA, the CDR3 is TGTGCCAGCAGCGGACGCCGAGGGGCCGTCAACACTGAAGCTTTCTTT. It codes for CASSGRRGAVNTEAFF.

This clonotype was found many times. This chain links TRBV6-5 with TRBJ1-6, with 7 bases fitting TRBD1. The J segment lost 5 bases and the V segment lost 0 bases, leaving 4 bases of the junction unmatched. The CDR3 is 16 amino acids. Germline CDR1 and CDR2: MNHEY and SVGAGI. The DNA of the CDR3 is TGTGCCAGCAGTTACTCAGGTGGACAGGATAATTCACCCCTCCACTTT. It specifies CASSYSGGQDNSPLHF.

This sequence joins TRBV6-1 and TRBJ2-7, with 7 bases fitting TRBD1. The V gene's germline CDR1 is MNHNS and CDR2 SASEGT. CDR3 length: 14 amino acids. V dropped 6 bases and J dropped 5; count of bases not matched to a gene: 10. The CDR3 DNA is TGTGCCAGCAGCACCGGGACAGACAATAACGAGCAGTACTTC. As protein: CASSTGTDNNEQYF.

This clonotype showed up many times. This chain uses TRBV12-3 or TRBV12-4 with TRBJ1-1, with TRBD1 identical over 10 bases. V lost 5 bases, J lost 12 bases, and 9 bases stayed unmatched. The length of the CDR3 is 13 residues. CDR3 amino acids: CASSLTGGAGTFF. The CDR3 DNA reads as TGTGCCAGCAGTCTGACAGGGGGCGCGGGAACTTTCTTT.

This clonotype has ten or more counts. The chain combines TRBV5-1 with TRBJ1-5, with 10 nucleotides matching TRBD1. The CDR3 contains 15 residues. Looked up from germline, CDR1 is SGHRS and CDR2 is YFSETQ. V lost 4 bases to trimming and J lost 4 bases; unmatched junction nucleotides: 5. The CDR3 DNA follows: TGCGCCAGCAGCCCCGGACAGGGGGTAAATCAGCCCCAGCATTTT. Protein sequence: CASSPGQGVNQPQHF.

In the case of this clonotype: At one end the junction does not follow the germline gene, possibly because of a read error. The chain has TRBV6-1 and TRBJ2-7, with D tentatively TRBD2 (5 bases). Germline V gives CDR1 MNHNS, CDR2 SASEGT. The CDR3 spans 12 residues. The CDR3: CAGSPLGDEQYF. CDR3 DNA sequence: TGTGCCGGCAGCCCCCTCGGGGACGAGCAGTACTTC.

There are many counts of this clonotype. The chain recombines TRBV7-2 with TRBJ2-7; 8 nucleotides agree with TRBD1. The V gene end was trimmed by 4 bases and the J gene end by 3 bases; junction bases not matched to a gene: 11. Germline V gene lookup returns CDR1 SGHTA and CDR2 FQGNSA. This CDR3 is built from 16 residues. As DNA, the CDR3 is TGTGCCAGCAGCTCCTCCGGGACAGGAAGATTCTACGAGCAGTACTTC. The encoded protein is CASSSSGTGRFYEQYF.

This clonotype was seen repeatedly, ten times or more. The V and J genes are TRBV18 and TRBJ2-7; D possibly corresponds to TRBD2 (6 bases). V lost 1 base, J lost 0 bases, and 10 bases lay in between. CDR1 and CDR2 (germline): KGHSH, LQKENI. The CDR3 length is 15 residues. CDR3 nucleotide sequence: TGTGCCAGCTCACCACTCTCCGGGAGCTCCTACGAGCAGTACTTC. This translates into CASSPLSGSSYEQYF.

This clonotype was seen many times. V gene TRBV5-1 combines with J gene TRBJ2-7; TRBD1 agrees at 8 bases. The CDR3 has 13 residues. The V gene's germline CDR1 is SGHRS and CDR2 YFSETQ. V was clipped by 6 bases and J by 2 bases; unmatched bases: 4. CDR3 bases: TGCGCCAGCATGGAGACAGGGGCCTACGAGCAGTACTTC. Translation: CASMETGAYEQYF.

This clonotype was seen repeatedly, ten times or more. The V and J genes are TRBV3-1 and TRBJ1-1; D uncertain. This CDR3 comprises 12 residues. Germline CDR1 and CDR2: LGHDT and YNNKEL (reference sequence). The V gene lost 3 bases and the J gene lost 5 bases, with 7 bases spanning the gap. Written as DNA, the CDR3 is TGTGCCAGCAGCCAGGGGAATACTGAAGCTTTCTTT. It encodes CASSQGNTEAFF.

This clonotype was picked up many times. The chain combines TRBV29-1 with TRBJ2-5; D could derive from TRBD1 or TRBD2 (6 bases each). The CDR3 has 13 residues. V gave up 6 bases and J gave up 4 bases, with 15 bases separating them. Germline V CDR1 and CDR2: SQVTM, ANQGSEA. The CDR3 loop is CSVGGRTGETQYF. For the CDR3, the DNA is TGCAGCGTGGGGGGCAGGACGGGAGAGACCCAGTACTTC. Filled out from reference TRBV29-1 and TRBJ2-5, the complete variable domain reads SAVISQKPSRDICQRGTSLTIQCQVDSQVTMMFWYRQQPGQSLTLIATANQGSEATYESGFVIDKFPISRPNLTFSTLTVSNMSPEDSSIYLCSVGGRTGETQYFGPGTRLLVL.